This TCR beta chain came from a study of Graves' ophthalmopathy and Graves' hyperthyroidism. General observations from the study: Ophthalmopathy progression cases were predicted by the model with 70% to 71% sensitivity and almost 75% specificity.

TCR beta CDR3 amplification used RNA transcripts. Second-round multiplex PCR came after a first-round RT-PCR that employed HTBI primers. TCRdb analysed the multiplex PCR reads with MiXCR anew, one entry per CDR3 protein. The sample includes approximately 700,000 distinct CDR3 sequences, roughly two fifths of them seen just once. Clinical symptoms, serum thyroxine, TRAb, thyroid ultrasound and orbital computed tomography formed the basis of diagnosis. PBMCs had their origin in fresh peripheral blood (10 ml). In regard to this clonotype: The antigen is undetermined.

There are 14 residues in the CDR3. V lost 5 bases, J lost 3 bases, and 13 bases lay in between. Germline CDR1 reads SGHAT; CDR2 reads FQNNGV. Sequenced: peripheral blood. The chain uses TRBV11-2 and TRBJ1-1, with D possibly matching TRBD1 (6 bases). This clonotype originated in an adult man with Graves' ophthalmopathy. The CDR3 bases are TGTGCCAGCAGCGACAGGCTAAGGGACACTGAAGCTTTCTTT. Translating it yields CASSDRLRDTEAFF.